A single sample gave rise to the 3 T cell receptor beta chains below, sequenced in a study of cytomegalovirus exposure and HLA in healthy donors. With 60 Vbeta and 13 Jbeta primers, the PCR was carried out. Profiling relied on immunoSEQ multiplex PCR, and the TCRdb table lists in-frame clones only, not all of them. The data hold about 170,000 clones, with about 76% observed a single time. The material sequenced was PBMCs. The source of these receptors is a woman younger than 35 in good health and CMV-seropositive.

V usage is TRBV27 and J usage is TRBJ2-7; D perhaps matches TRBD1 (5 bases). The end of the DNA is better explained by TRBJ2-1, so the J call may be wrong. The CDR3 sequence is 13 residues long. Germline V gene data show CDR1 as MNHEY and CDR2 as SMNVEV (reference sequence). Here the CDR3 reads CASSPGLYNEQFF. DNA of the CDR3: TGTGCCAGCAGTCCAGGGCTCTACAATGAGCAGTTCTTC.

The CDR3 loop reads CSARAGVAINEQFF. As DNA, the CDR3 is TGCAGTGCCCGGGCGGGGGTCGCTATAAATGAGCAGTTCTTC. The chain couples TRBV29-1 to TRBJ2-1; 7 bases align to TRBD2. This CDR3 spans 14 amino acids. Germline CDR1 reads SQVTM; CDR2 reads ANQGSEA.

This clone has more than one count but fewer than ten. V usage is TRBV9 and J usage is TRBJ2-3, with D possibly being TRBD1 (5 bases). V dropped 0 bases and J dropped 4 bases, with 9 bases sitting between them. The CDR3 has 14 residues. Germline lookup yields CDR1 SGDLS and CDR2 YYNGEE. CDR3 nucleotide sequence: TGTGCCAGCAGCGTAGTAGGGGCCGCAGATACGCAGTATTTT. Encoded protein: CASSVVGAADTQYF.